The 23 T cell receptor beta chains reported below all come from one sample, sequenced in a study of blood T cell repertoires in COVID-19. TCRdb's table, derived via immunoSEQ multiplex PCR, lists solely in-frame clones and lacks some. Among 300,000 to 350,000 clones listed, around 91% were seen once. The specimen sequenced was peripheral blood. The source is a woman aged 35 to 49 with COVID-19, enrolled during active disease.

The genes are TRBV5-6 and TRBJ2-7; 7 bases align to TRBD1. Germline V gives CDR1 SGHDT, CDR2 YYEEEE. The CDR3 contains 14 residues. After removal of 4 bases from V and 3 bases from J, the junction contained 7 bases not matched to a gene. CDR3 sequence: CASSSLHRGYEQYF. In DNA, the CDR3 is TGTGCCAGCAGCAGTCTCCACAGGGGCTACGAGCAGTACTTC.

V gene TRBV3-1 (or the pseudogene TRBV3-2) combines with J gene TRBJ2-2; tentative D call: TRBD1 (6 bases). The CDR3 totals 15 residues. V lost 0 bases to trimming and J lost 4 bases, with 9 bases between them. Germline V lookup: CDR1 LGHDT, CDR2 YNNKEL (reference sequence). The CDR3: CASSQDRGFTGELFF. CDR3 in DNA: TGTGCCAGCAGCCAAGACAGGGGATTCACCGGGGAGCTGTTTTTT.

The sample holds one count of this clone. The rearrangement uses TRBV19 and TRBJ1-1; TRBD1 matches 7 bases. In germline, CDR1 is LNHDA, CDR2 SQIVND (reference sequence). V shed 4 bases, J shed 2 bases, and the junction held 10 bases outside the gene matches. CDR3 length: 16 amino acids. The CDR3 sequence: CASSRGPGTDNTEAFF. The CDR3 DNA sequence: TGTGCCAGTAGTAGGGGTCCCGGGACAGACAACACTGAAGCTTTCTTT.

The chain uses TRBV4-3 and TRBJ2-1; 10 nucleotides match TRBD2. Trimming removed 0 bases from V and 4 bases from J; junction bases left unmatched: 0. Germline CDR1 is LGHNA and CDR2 is YSLEER. The CDR3 consists of 15 residues. The CDR3 loop is CASSQELAGYNEQFF. The CDR3 nucleotides are TGCGCCAGCAGCCAAGAACTAGCGGGATACAATGAGCAGTTCTTC.

V is TRBV5-1 and J is TRBJ2-1; 12 bases fit TRBD2. The CDR3 contains 16 residues. J lost 6 bases, V lost 7 bases, and 11 bases had no gene match. Germline values: CDR1 SGHRS, CDR2 YFSETQ. The CDR3 region has the DNA TGCGCCAGCTCACTCACGCTAGCGGGAGGGGGCAATGAGCAGTTCTTC. It yields the protein CASSLTLAGGGNEQFF.

This clone was recorded only once. The DNA of the CDR3 is TGTGCCAGTAGTTTACCAGCTAACTATGGCTACACCTTC. As protein: CASSLPANYGYTF. The chain is built from TRBV19 and TRBJ1-2; D remains ambiguous. Trimming stripped 5 bases from V and 0 bases from J, with 7 bases between. Germline CDR1 reads LNHDA; CDR2 reads SQIVND (reference sequence). The CDR3 sequence is 13 residues long.

J is TRBJ1-2 and V is TRBV6-2 or TRBV6-3, with unresolved D. The length of the CDR3 is 16 residues. Germline V lookup: CDR1 MNHEY, CDR2 SVGEGT. V lost 6 bases, J lost 0 bases, and 17 bases lay in between. CDR3 nucleotides: TGTGCCAGCAGCCCCCGTGAGGAACCTCCTAACTATGGCTACACCTTC. Translating it yields CASSPREEPPNYGYTF.

The V and J genes are TRBV7-8 and TRBJ1-5; D is ambiguous. CDR3 size: 17 residues. V gave up 5 bases and J gave up 5 bases, with 22 bases separating them. Germline V gives CDR1 SGHVS, CDR2 FQNEAQ. As DNA, the CDR3 is TGTGCCAGCAGCAATGTGCCTCGGGGTGGCCTCGATCAGCCCCAGCATTTT. Translating it yields CASSNVPRGGLDQPQHF.

The V call is TRBV6-1, the J call TRBJ1-5; D perhaps matches TRBD1 (5 bases). CDR3 length: 13 residues. V was shortened by 1 base and J by 11 bases, with 12 bases between the two germline ends. Germline values: CDR1 MNHNS, CDR2 SASEGT. DNA of the CDR3: TGTGCCAGCAGTGAAGGGGCCCGGGGGGCCCAGCATTTT. It encodes CASSEGARGAQHF.

The J gene is TRBJ2-7, the V gene TRBV27, with 10 bases fitting TRBD1. Trimming removed 3 bases from V and 4 bases from J; junction bases left unmatched: 21. The CDR3 has 20 amino acids. CDR1 and CDR2 (germline): MNHEY, SMNVEV (reference sequence). The CDR3 bases are TGTGCCAGCAGTTTTATGGCCCTCGGACAGGGGGTAGGGCTCGGGTACGAGCAGTACTTC. This gives the protein CASSFMALGQGVGLGYEQYF.

This clone was observed a handful of times. The gene calls are TRBV7-3 and TRBJ2-3; D is possibly TRBD1 (5 bases). This CDR3 is built from 15 residues. The V gene lost 5 bases and the J gene lost 1 base, with 13 bases spanning the gap. Germline V gene data show CDR1 as SGHTA and CDR2 as FQGTGA. The CDR3: CASSAQGGGTDTQYF. DNA of the CDR3: TGTGCCAGCAGCGCCCAGGGCGGCGGCACAGATACGCAGTATTTT.

The rearrangement uses TRBV7-2 and TRBJ1-4; D is unresolved. The CDR3 loop spans 14 amino acids. V was cut by 5 bases and J by 5 bases, with 12 bases left in between. Germline CDR1 SGHTA, CDR2 FQGNSA. The CDR3 DNA sequence: TGTGCCAGCAGCACACAGACCTCCAATGAAAAACTGTTTTTT. Amino acids: CASSTQTSNEKLFF.

The chain has TRBV6-6 and TRBJ2-1; 9 bases fit TRBD2. CDR3 length: 15 amino acids. V shed 0 bases and J 8 bases; nucleotides not matched to a gene: 5. Germline V gene lookup returns CDR1 MNHNY and CDR2 SVGAGI (reference sequence). The CDR3 is CASSYSSGSGDEQFF. The CDR3 DNA is TGTGCCAGCAGTTACTCTAGCGGGAGTGGGGATGAGCAGTTCTTC.

The V and J genes are TRBV11-2 and TRBJ1-1; no firm D call. This CDR3 has 15 residues. The V and J ends lost 1 base and 1 base respectively, with 10 bases between them. Germline values: CDR1 SGHAT, CDR2 FQNNGV. CDR3 in DNA: TGTGCCAGCAGCTTAGTGTCGCTAGAGAACACTGAAGCTTTCTTT. Translated, it gives CASSLVSLENTEAFF.

V gene TRBV7-9 combines with J gene TRBJ2-7; D is perhaps TRBD1 (6 bases). The CDR3 runs to 16 residues. Per the germline V gene, CDR1 is SEHNR and CDR2 is FQNEAQ (reference sequence). The V end was cut by 0 bases, the J end by 7 bases, with 19 bases between. The CDR3 reads CASSLALGGHTEEQYF. CDR3 bases: TGTGCCAGCAGCTTAGCGTTAGGGGGACATACGGAGGAGCAGTACTTC.

The V and J genes are TRBV24-1 and TRBJ1-5, with D perhaps matching TRBD1 (5 bases). Germline CDR1 KGHDR, CDR2 SFDVKD. The CDR3 consists of 12 residues. Deletions cut 3 bases from V and 7 bases from J, with 6 bases between. Here the CDR3 DNA reads TGTGCCACCAGTGATAGGGGACAGCCCCAGCATTTT. This sequence encodes CATSDRGQPQHF.

The rearrangement uses TRBV3-1 (or the pseudogene TRBV3-2) and TRBJ2-5; 9 nucleotides match TRBD2. Germline CDR1 and CDR2: LGHDT and YNNKEL (reference sequence). CDR3 length: 16 residues. After removal of 0 bases from V and 2 bases from J, the junction contained 4 bases not matched to a gene. The CDR3 sequence: CASSQDAAGGQETQYF. Here the CDR3 DNA reads TGTGCCAGCAGCCAAGATGCGGCGGGAGGGCAAGAGACCCAGTACTTC.

The CDR3 coding sequence is TGTGCCAGTAGTATGAGGACACCGAGAAATGAAAAACTGTTTTTT. Translating gives CASSMRTPRNEKLFF. The J gene is TRBJ1-4, the V gene TRBV19, with a tentative D call TRBD1 (5 bases). CDR3 length equals 15 residues. Per the germline V gene, CDR1 is LNHDA and CDR2 is SQIVND (reference sequence). With 3 bases removed from V and 5 bases from J, the gap between germline ends came to 13 bases.

The chain joins TRBV5-5 to TRBJ1-4; 8 bases align to TRBD1. The CDR3 is 14 amino acids. Germline values: CDR1 SGHKS, CDR2 YYEKEE (reference sequence). V was pared by 5 bases and J by 15 bases, with 15 bases of the junction left unmatched. The CDR3 protein is CASRPEGQAEILFF. CDR3 coding DNA: TGTGCCAGCAGACCCGAGGGACAGGCCGAAATATTGTTTTTT.

V gene TRBV5-1 combines with J gene TRBJ2-2; a weak D match, TRBD2 (6 bases). Germline CDR1 SGHRS, CDR2 YFSETQ. The length of the CDR3 is 18 residues. The V end was cut by 4 bases, the J end by 3 bases, with 22 bases between. The CDR3 protein is CASSLGGVPGTHTGELFF. Written as DNA, the CDR3 is TGCGCCAGCAGCCTTGGCGGGGTACCCGGGACCCACACCGGGGAGCTGTTTTTT.

The chain links TRBV9 to TRBJ2-1; D is unresolved. V was shortened by 0 bases and J by 1 base, with 8 bases between the two germline ends. This CDR3 has 15 residues. Germline-derived CDR1 and CDR2 are SGDLS and YYNGEE. As DNA, the CDR3 is TGTGCCAGCAGCGTAGAGCCAGGTTCCTACAATGAGCAGTTCTTC. This gives the protein CASSVEPGSYNEQFF.

The rearrangement uses TRBV6-6 and TRBJ2-3; a weak D match, TRBD1 (5 bases). The germline V and J ends were trimmed by 5 bases and 2 bases, with 17 bases remaining between them. Per germline, CDR1 MNHNY and CDR2 SVGAGI (reference sequence). This CDR3 has 16 residues. CDR3 amino acids: CASSRRVQGHTDTQYF. DNA for the CDR3: TGTGCCAGCAGTCGAAGAGTCCAGGGCCACACAGATACGCAGTATTTT.

CDR3 residues: CSVDSDRGPANYGYTF. The CDR3 DNA follows: TGCAGCGTTGATAGTGACAGGGGGCCAGCTAACTATGGCTACACCTTC. The rearrangement links TRBV29-1 to TRBJ1-2; 10 bases are shared with TRBD1. The CDR3 sequence is 16 residues long. With 3 bases clipped from V and 0 bases from J, the junction kept 7 bases outside the gene matches. Germline V CDR1 and CDR2: SQVTM, ANQGSEA. Full variable domain (outside the CDR3, taken from reference TRBV29-1 and TRBJ1-2): SAVISQKPSRDICQRGTSLTIQCQVDSQVTMMFWYRQQPGQSLTLIATANQGSEATYESGFVIDKFPISRPNLTFSTLTVSNMSPEDSSIYLCSVDSDRGPANYGYTFGSGTRLTVV.